This T cell receptor beta chain is drawn from a study of CD8 T cells in ankylosing spondylitis. TCRdb reprocessed the 5' RACE reads via MiXCR and lists one record per CDR3 protein. This table holds 700,000 to 1,000,000 distinct CDR3 sequences, 10% to 15% found once. A word on this clonotype: Its antigen remains unidentified.

Overall study results and limits: Typical of ankylosing spondylitis blood, it appeared, was a TCR beta motif of under 10 highly homologous variants.

The TCR sequence derives from a male donor with ankylosing spondylitis. The sample taken for sequencing was blood, either unsorted or a sorted T cell fraction (not recorded which).

Here the CDR3 reads CAISEAVGSGRGADWEQFF. The CDR3 nucleotides read TGTGCCATCAGTGAGGCTGTAGGTAGCGGGAGAGGTGCCGATTGGGAGCAGTTCTTC. V usage is TRBV10-3 and J usage is TRBJ2-1; 9 bases match TRBD2. Germline-derived CDR1 and CDR2 are ENHRY and SYGVKD. V trimming: 2 bases; J trimming: 10 bases; junction bases outside the gene matches: 21. This CDR3 has 19 amino acids.